The 29 T cell receptor beta chains in this list originate from one sample, sequenced in a study of CD8+ T cells in alopecia areata. In each case, RNA was isolated and then reverse transcribed into cDNA as the sequencing template. Measured with immunoSEQ multiplex PCR; TCRdb has only the in-frame clones, and not every one. The data hold 150,000 or so clones, with 47% observed a single time. The specimen sequenced was CD4+ T cells sorted from blood. Every receptor here comes from a human donor with alopecia areata.

The gene calls are TRBV29-1 and TRBJ1-1; D remains unclear. From germline, CDR1 is SQVTM and CDR2 ANQGSEA. V was shortened by 7 bases and J by 1 base, with 13 bases between the two germline ends. This CDR3 has 13 amino acids. CDR3 protein: CSGNLNENTEAFF. CDR3 DNA: TGCAGCGGCAATCTGAACGAGAACACTGAAGCTTTCTTT.

The chain uses TRBV29-1 and TRBJ2-2, with a weak D call TRBD1 (6 bases). This CDR3 region has 17 residues. Trimming took 4 bases from V and 2 from J, leaving 20 bases between them. From germline, CDR1 is SQVTM and CDR2 ANQGSEA. The CDR3 spells CSVAGLAGALNTGELFF. The DNA of the CDR3 is TGCAGCGTTGCCGGGTTGGCAGGGGCCCTAAACACCGGGGAGCTGTTTTTT.

V is TRBV29-1 and J is TRBJ1-2, with a tentative D call TRBD1 (5 bases). This CDR3 has 13 amino acids. Germline values: CDR1 SQVTM, CDR2 ANQGSEA. V was trimmed by 4 bases and J by 5 bases, leaving 14 bases between them. This chain's CDR3 is CSVVRQNGYGYTF. The CDR3 DNA reads TGCAGCGTTGTCCGACAGAATGGGTATGGCTACACCTTC.

The rearrangement uses TRBV2 and TRBJ2-5; D unclear. Trimming cost V 8 bases and J 3 bases, with 7 bases left between them. Germline loops: CDR1 SNHLY, CDR2 FYNNEI. The CDR3 spans 11 residues. The CDR3 loop reads CASGGEETQYF. The CDR3 nucleotides read TGTGCCAGCGGTGGCGAAGAGACCCAGTACTTC.

The chain uses TRBV27 and TRBJ2-4, with 9 bases fitting TRBD2. Losses at the gene ends were 3 bases for V and 5 bases for J; bases not matched to a gene: 14. The CDR3 runs 18 residues. The germline V gene encodes CDR1 MNHEY and CDR2 SMNVEV (reference sequence). The DNA of the CDR3 is TGTGCCAGCAGTTTTGTTGGCGGTAGCGGGAGACTTCAAAACATTCAGTACTTC. Its protein product is CASSFVGGSGRLQNIQYF.

This clone was detected a few times. J is TRBJ2-5 and V is TRBV29-1; 9 bases are a match to TRBD1. Germline CDR1 SQVTM, CDR2 ANQGSEA. This CDR3 contains 12 residues. Losses at the gene ends were 7 bases for V and 2 bases for J; bases not matched to a gene: 2. CDR3 in amino acids: CSGGQGQETQYF. CDR3 in DNA: TGCAGCGGGGGACAGGGACAAGAGACCCAGTACTTC.

With respect to this clone: The junction and the germline gene differ at one end; a read error may be behind it. The gene calls are TRBV5-1 and TRBJ2-1; D gene ambiguous. Per germline, CDR1 SGHRS and CDR2 YFSETQ. CDR3 size: 16 residues. CDR3 loop: CASSLAVTTSSLEQLF. The CDR3 nucleotides read TGCGCCAGCAGCTTGGCGGTCACTACCTCGTCTCTTGAGCAGCTCTTC.

The chain couples TRBV13 to TRBJ2-7, with TRBD1 as a possible D gene (5 bases). Germline V gene lookup returns CDR1 PRHDT and CDR2 FYEKMQ (reference sequence). The CDR3 is 14 amino acids. Trimming cost V 3 bases and J 2 bases, with 11 bases left between them. The CDR3 sequence is CASSFSDITYEQYF. In DNA form, the CDR3 reads TGTGCCAGCAGCTTTTCGGACATTACCTACGAGCAGTACTTC.

This clone was detected only a few times. The gene calls are TRBV6-5 and TRBJ2-7, with 12 bases matching TRBD1. The CDR3 runs 16 residues. V shed 0 bases and J 4 bases; nucleotides not matched to a gene: 4. Looked up from germline, CDR1 is MNHEY and CDR2 is SVGAGI. The CDR3 DNA reads as TGTGCCAGCAGTTACTCGGGGGGACAGGGGGCGTACGAGCAGTACTTC. It translates to CASSYSGGQGAYEQYF.

The chain is built from TRBV18 and TRBJ1-1; 9 bases map to TRBD1. The CDR3 runs 15 residues. V gave up 3 bases and J gave up 7 bases; unmatched junction bases: 9. The germline V gene has CDR1 KGHSH and CDR2 LQKENI. The CDR3 spells CASSPGQGVQGEAFF. The CDR3 nucleotides read TGTGCCAGCTCACCGGGACAGGGAGTTCAAGGTGAAGCTTTCTTT.

The CDR3 is CATSPKVGVTQYF. The CDR3, as DNA: TGTGCCACCAGCCCCAAGGTAGGGGTGACGCAGTATTTT. This chain connects TRBV15 to TRBJ2-3, with a tentative D call TRBD1 (5 bases). Germline CDR1 and CDR2: LNHNV and YYDKDF (reference sequence). There are 13 residues in the CDR3. Deletions cut 5 bases from V and 9 bases from J, with 15 bases between. Variable domain in full (rest from reference TRBV15 and TRBJ2-3): DAMVIQNPRYQVTQFGKPVTLSCSQTLNHNVMYWYQQKSSQAPKLLFHYYDKDFNNEADTPDNFQSRRPNTSFCFLDIRSPGLGDTAMYLCATSPKVGVTQYFGPGTRLTVL.

The chain is built from TRBV28 and TRBJ2-7; D gene ambiguous. V was cut by 6 bases and J by 7 bases, with 13 bases left in between. The CDR3 consists of 12 residues. Germline loops: CDR1 MDHEN, CDR2 SYDVKM. CDR3 protein: CASRSGPWEQYF. In nucleotides, the CDR3 is TGTGCCAGCAGGTCCGGGCCTTGGGAGCAGTACTTC.

This clone was found a few times. This sequence joins TRBV4-1 and TRBJ2-3; D is unclear. CDR1 and CDR2 from the germline V gene are MGHRA and YSYEKL. This CDR3 comprises 15 residues. Trimming removed 0 bases from V and 3 bases from J, with 10 bases in between. Here the CDR3 DNA reads TGCGCCAGCAGCCAAGATCTCCCCCCTACAGATACGCAGTATTTT. Amino acids: CASSQDLPPTDTQYF.

This clone was recorded a few times. The rearrangement links TRBV30 to TRBJ2-1, with a tentative D call TRBD1 (5 bases). CDR1 GTSNPN and CDR2 SVGIG come from the germline V gene (reference sequence). Trimming removed 7 bases at V and 4 bases at J, with 11 bases between. The CDR3 is 12 residues long. The chain's CDR3 is CALSTEYNEQFF. The CDR3 DNA follows: TGTGCCTTGTCGACAGAATACAATGAGCAGTTCTTC.

The J gene is TRBJ2-7, the V gene TRBV29-1; TRBD2 agrees at 10 bases. The CDR3 covers 14 residues. The germline V gene encodes CDR1 SQVTM and CDR2 ANQGSEA. V trimming: 6 bases; J trimming: 6 bases; junction bases outside the gene matches: 11. The chain's CDR3 is CSVALLSSGGEQYF. For the CDR3, the DNA is TGCAGCGTCGCCCTTTTGTCTAGCGGGGGCGAGCAGTACTTC.

The CDR3 DNA reads TGTGCCAGCAGTTGGGACACGCAGTTTCAGTACTTC. This codes for CASSWDTQFQYF. This chain links TRBV2 with TRBJ2-4, with D tentatively TRBD1 (6 bases). This CDR3 is built from 12 residues. The V end lost 5 bases, the J end lost 11 bases, and 13 bases lay between the germline ends. From germline, CDR1 is SNHLY and CDR2 FYNNEI.

The chain carries TRBV30 and TRBJ2-1; D possibly uses TRBD1 or TRBD2 (5 bases each). The CDR3 runs to 9 residues. In germline, CDR1 is GTSNPN, CDR2 SVGIG (reference sequence). CDR3 sequence reads: CAWGYEQFF. The CDR3, as DNA: TGTGCTTGGGGGTATGAGCAGTTCTTC.

The V and J genes are TRBV29-1 and TRBJ2-5; D not resolved. The CDR3 covers 11 residues. CDR1 and CDR2 from the germline V gene are SQVTM and ANQGSEA. Between the trimmed V and J ends, which lost 3 bases and 9 bases, there was a span of 11 bases. CDR3 sequence (DNA): TGCAGCGTTGAGGCCGCCCTGGCCCAGTACTTC. Residues: CSVEAALAQYF.

This clone was detected only once. V usage is TRBV6-5 and J usage is TRBJ1-5, with D hard to call. V was pared by 0 bases and J by 6 bases, with 9 bases between. The CDR3 contains 14 residues. Germline lookup yields CDR1 MNHEY and CDR2 SVGAGI. The CDR3 loop reads CASSYSMFGQPQHF. CDR3 sequence (DNA): TGTGCCAGCAGTTACTCGATGTTCGGTCAGCCCCAGCATTTT.

Remarks on this clone: Its ends do not fully match the called genes, so a read error is possible. The chain recombines TRBV27 with TRBJ2-4; D unresolved. The CDR3 runs 13 residues. Germline V lookup: CDR1 MNHEY, CDR2 SMNVEV (reference sequence). Here the CDR3 reads CASSLSARNIQYF. The CDR3 DNA is TGTGCCAGCAGTTTATCCGCCAGAAACATTCAGTACTTC.

V and J are TRBV29-1 and TRBJ2-1, with TRBD1 matching over 10 bases. Germline CDR1 and CDR2: SQVTM and ANQGSEA. V lost 3 bases to trimming and J lost 6 bases; unmatched junction nucleotides: 5. This CDR3 contains 14 residues. DNA of the CDR3: TGCAGCGTTGACCTCCGGGACAGGGGCAATGAGCAGTTCTTC. As protein: CSVDLRDRGNEQFF.

The chain has TRBV9 and TRBJ2-1; no definite D call. The CDR3 covers 16 residues. Trimming removed 4 bases at V and 0 bases at J, with 14 bases between. Germline lookup yields CDR1 SGDLS and CDR2 YYNGEE. Here the CDR3 DNA reads TGTGCCAGCAGCTTACGCGCCGGCAGCTCCTACAATGAGCAGTTCTTC. It codes for CASSLRAGSSYNEQFF.

CDR3: CSSGTRGTDTQYF. As DNA, the CDR3 is TGCAGTTCCGGGACTAGGGGCACAGATACGCAGTATTTT. The rearrangement uses TRBV29-1 and TRBJ2-3, with 8 bases lining up with TRBD2. CDR3 length equals 13 residues. Germline CDR1 SQVTM, CDR2 ANQGSEA.

The rearrangement joins TRBV6-6 to TRBJ2-3, with 11 bases matching TRBD2. Unmatched junction bases numbered 3, after V lost 7 bases and J lost 0 bases. The CDR3 length is 15 residues. Germline CDR1 MNHNY, CDR2 SVGAGI (reference sequence). CDR3 residues: CASTTSGDSTDTQYF. The CDR3 bases are TGTGCCAGCACGACTAGCGGGGATAGCACAGATACGCAGTATTTT.

The chain uses TRBV7-9 and TRBJ2-5; 9 bases agree with TRBD1. The CDR3 is made up of 16 amino acids. Germline loops: CDR1 SEHNR, CDR2 FQNEAQ (reference sequence). The V gene end was trimmed by 4 bases and the J gene end by 5 bases; junction bases not matched to a gene: 11. The CDR3 DNA sequence: TGTGCCAGCAGCTCCTCCGGGACAGGGCTTGGGGAGACCCAGTACTTC. As protein: CASSSSGTGLGETQYF.

Remarks on this clone: Other DNA sequences in this sample translate to the same CDR3. The chain combines TRBV29-1 with TRBJ1-5; perhaps TRBD1 as D (5 bases). The CDR3 is made up of 13 amino acids. Deletions cut 1 base from V and 4 bases from J, with 8 bases between. Germline V gives CDR1 SQVTM, CDR2 ANQGSEA. The DNA for the CDR3 is TGCAGCGTTGAAGGGGGCGGGAATCAGCCCCAGCATTTT. It is translated as CSVEGGGNQPQHF. The full variable domain, rest sourced from reference TRBV29-1 and TRBJ1-5, is SAVISQKPSRDICQRGTSLTIQCQVDSQVTMMFWYRQQPGQSLTLIATANQGSEATYESGFVIDKFPISRPNLTFSTLTVSNMSPEDSSIYLCSVEGGGNQPQHFGDGTRLSIL.

The chain employs TRBV5-4 and TRBJ1-1; D is undetermined. CDR3 size: 12 residues. From germline, CDR1 is SGHNT and CDR2 YYREEE (reference sequence). Trimming cost V 9 bases and J 11 bases, with 20 bases left between them. CDR3 amino acids: CATERTGSKAFF. The CDR3 DNA reads as TGTGCCACCGAACGGACGGGGTCCAAGGCTTTCTTT. Full variable domain (remainder filled in from reference TRBV5-4 and TRBJ1-1): ETGVTQSPTHLIKTRGQQVTLRCSSQSGHNTVSWYQQALGQGPQFIFQYYREEENGRGNFPPRFSGLQFPNYSSELNVNALELDDSALYLCATERTGSKAFFGQGTRLTVV.

V usage is TRBV7-9 and J usage is TRBJ2-5; D is perhaps TRBD2 (5 bases). V lost 2 bases, J lost 2 bases, and 6 bases lay in between. Germline V gene lookup returns CDR1 SEHNR and CDR2 FQNEAQ (reference sequence). The CDR3 has 13 residues. CDR3 bases: TGTGCCAGCAGCTTACCGGGACAAGAGACCCAGTACTTC. Its translation: CASSLPGQETQYF.

This rearrangement joins TRBV19 to TRBJ1-1, with 10 bases matching TRBD1. CDR3 length equals 17 residues. V shed 1 base and J 1 base; nucleotides not matched to a gene: 6. Germline V gene lookup returns CDR1 LNHDA and CDR2 SQIVND (reference sequence). This CDR3 reads CASSIVGQGYANTEAFF. In DNA form, the CDR3 reads TGTGCCAGTAGTATAGTGGGACAGGGGTACGCGAACACTGAAGCTTTCTTT. Drawing the rest from reference TRBV19 and TRBJ1-1, the complete variable domain is DGGITQSPKYLFRKEGQNVTLSCEQNLNHDAMYWYRQDPGQGLRLIYYSQIVNDFQKGDIAEGYSVSREKKESFPLTVTSAQKNPTAFYLCASSIVGQGYANTEAFFGQGTRLTVV.